A single sample is the source of the 18 T cell receptor beta chains below, sequenced in a study of STAT3 mutations in large granular lymphocyte leukemia. General study findings and limits: At least one immunodominant TCR beta clonotype appeared in every T-cell large granular lymphocyte leukemia patient.

The antigens for these receptors are not known. Sequencing was performed with immunoSEQ multiplex PCR; in TCRdb, only in-frame clones are kept and a portion is missing. In the table there are around 12,000 clones, 81% of which are singletons. Sequenced material: peripheral blood mononuclear cells. These TCRs come from a man aged 55-75 years with T-cell large granular lymphocyte leukemia. Some clones in this sample may be carry-over from other donors' samples.

In this sample, this clone turned up a few times. The gene calls are TRBV10-3 and TRBJ2-7; TRBD2 might be the D (5 bases). The ends were cut back, 10 bases at V and 5 bases at J, with 21 bases in the middle. This CDR3 contains 14 residues. Germline-derived CDR1 and CDR2 are ENHRY and SYGVKD. The CDR3 protein is CATALDGFGDEQYF. As DNA, the CDR3 is TGTGCCACTGCACTAGACGGGTTTGGGGACGAGCAGTACTTC.

This clone showed up just a few times. This rearrangement joins TRBV11-2 to TRBJ1-2; D is unclear. The CDR3 sequence is 14 residues long. The V end lost 5 bases, the J end lost 2 bases, and 12 bases lay between the germline ends. CDR1 and CDR2 from the germline V gene are SGHAT and FQNNGV. The CDR3: CASSTRLVNYGYTF. In DNA form, the CDR3 reads TGTGCCAGCAGCACCAGATTGGTGAACTATGGCTACACCTTC. The entire variable domain, with the rest obtained from reference TRBV11-2 and TRBJ1-2, is as follows: EAGVAQSPRYKIIEKRQSVAFWCNPISGHATLYWYQQILGQGPKLLIQFQNNGVVDDSQLPKDRFSAERLKGVDSTLKIQPAKLEDSAVYLCASSTRLVNYGYTFGSGTRLTVV.

The count of this clone is one. The J gene is TRBJ2-1, the V gene TRBV9; 7 bases map to TRBD2. V shed 0 bases, J shed 5 bases, and the junction held 14 bases outside the gene matches. CDR1 and CDR2 from the germline V gene are SGDLS and YYNGEE. CDR3 length equals 18 residues. This chain's CDR3 is CASSVALGTGGYHNEQFF. In nucleotides, the CDR3 is TGTGCCAGCAGCGTAGCTTTGGGGACGGGAGGCTACCACAATGAGCAGTTCTTC.

The table lists this clone with a few counts. In DNA form, the CDR3 reads TGTGCCAGCTCACCAGGGAACTACGAGCAGTACTTC. Amino acids: CASSPGNYEQYF. The chain has TRBV18 and TRBJ2-7; D remains unclear. Trimming removed 2 bases from V and 3 bases from J, with 5 bases in between. The CDR3 covers 12 residues. Germline-derived CDR1 and CDR2 are KGHSH and LQKENI.

The chain carries TRBV11-1 and TRBJ2-3; D is unclear. Germline V CDR1 and CDR2: SGHAT, FQDESV (reference sequence). V was trimmed by 6 bases and J by 6 bases, leaving 10 bases between them. The CDR3 runs 12 residues. CDR3 sequence (DNA): TGTGCCAGCAGTATCGTCGATGATACGCAGTATTTT. Translation gives CASSIVDDTQYF.

This clone is medium-sized (0.01 to 0.1%). The chain links TRBV19 to TRBJ1-2; D is ambiguous. V lost 5 bases and J 8 bases, leaving 12 bases between the germline ends. This CDR3 spans 12 amino acids. CDR1 and CDR2 (germline): LNHDA, SQIVND (reference sequence). CDR3 sequence (DNA): TGTGCCAGTAGTCCCCAGAGGGAAGGCTACACCTTC. Translating it yields CASSPQREGYTF. The variable domain in full, with the rest retrieved from reference TRBV19 and TRBJ1-2, is DGGITQSPKYLFRKEGQNVTLSCEQNLNHDAMYWYRQDPGQGLRLIYYSQIVNDFQKGDIAEGYSVSREKKESFPLTVTSAQKNPTAFYLCASSPQREGYTFGSGTRLTVV.

This chain joins TRBV7-9 and TRBJ2-1, with TRBD2 as a possible D gene (7 bases). The CDR3 has 17 residues. The germline CDR1 and CDR2 sequences are SEHNR and FQNEAQ (reference sequence). V was trimmed by 3 bases and J by 2 bases, leaving 17 bases between them. CDR3: CASSLSRAGAPYNEQFF. CDR3 DNA sequence: TGTGCCAGCAGCTTGTCACGGGCGGGGGCTCCCTACAATGAGCAGTTCTTC. The variable domain in full, with the rest retrieved from reference TRBV7-9 and TRBJ2-1, is DTGVSQNPRHKITKRGQNVTFRCDPISEHNRLYWYRQTLGQGPEFLTYFQNEAQLEKSRLLSDRFSAERPKGSFSTLEIQRTEQGDSAMYLCASSLSRAGAPYNEQFFGPGTRLTVL.

This sequence joins TRBV7-9 and TRBJ2-7; a weak D match, TRBD1 (6 bases). The length of the CDR3 is 13 residues. Germline CDR1 reads SEHNR; CDR2 reads FQNEAQ (reference sequence). Trimming shortened V by 6 bases and J by 6 bases, and 15 bases separated the two germline ends. The CDR3 protein is CASRVLQGSEQYF. Here the CDR3 DNA reads TGTGCCAGCAGGGTCCTACAGGGAAGCGAGCAGTACTTC.

The chain carries TRBV10-1 and TRBJ1-2; the D is unclear. The V gene lost 4 bases and the J gene lost 4 bases, with 10 bases spanning the gap. This CDR3 region has 13 residues. The germline V gene has CDR1 WNHNN and CDR2 SYGVQD (reference sequence). The CDR3 nucleotides read TGCGCCAGCAGTGGGCAGGACGGCTATGGCTACACCTTC. Its translation is CASSGQDGYGYTF.

J is TRBJ2-7 and V is TRBV13; D is ambiguous. The V end was cut by 7 bases, the J end by 2 bases, with 15 bases between. Germline V gene lookup returns CDR1 PRHDT and CDR2 FYEKMQ (reference sequence). The CDR3 spans 14 residues. In DNA form, the CDR3 reads TGTGCCAGCACGACTGAAGCGCCGGCCTACGAGCAGTACTTC. It codes for CASTTEAPAYEQYF.

V is TRBV18 and J is TRBJ2-3; D is undetermined. The CDR3 is made up of 16 amino acids. Trimming removed 0 bases from V and 3 bases from J, with 13 bases in between. Per germline, CDR1 KGHSH and CDR2 LQKENI. This CDR3 is CASSPPGSARTDTQYF. In DNA form, the CDR3 reads TGTGCCAGCTCACCACCGGGCAGTGCCAGGACAGATACGCAGTATTTT.

This clone occurred once. This chain joins TRBV10-3 and TRBJ1-1; TRBD1 agrees at 9 bases. With V trimmed by 5 bases and J by 1 base, 5 bases remained unmatched. CDR3 length: 15 residues. Germline V gene data show CDR1 as ENHRY and CDR2 as SYGVKD. The CDR3 DNA follows: TGTGCCATCAGTTCCGGGACAGGGCCGAACACTGAAGCTTTCTTT. Translating gives CAISSGTGPNTEAFF.

CDR3 in DNA: TGTGCCAGCAGCGTTAGCGGGAGCTCCTACAATGAGCAGTTCTTC. It encodes CASSVSGSSYNEQFF. This sequence joins TRBV9 and TRBJ2-1; TRBD2 agrees at 9 bases. J lost 0 bases, V lost 2 bases, and 0 bases had no gene match. CDR3 length: 15 residues. Looked up from germline, CDR1 is SGDLS and CDR2 is YYNGEE.

The chain uses TRBV5-1 and TRBJ2-5; tentative D call: TRBD1 (6 bases). CDR3 length: 14 amino acids. V was shortened by 0 bases and J by 1 base, with 7 bases between the two germline ends. In germline, CDR1 is SGHRS, CDR2 YFSETQ. The CDR3 is CASSLGDTQETQYF. The CDR3 bases are TGCGCCAGCAGCTTGGGGGACACCCAAGAGACCCAGTACTTC.

V and J are TRBV7-9 and TRBJ1-1, with no clear D. Deletions cut 1 base from V and 2 bases from J, with 11 bases between. CDR1 is SEHNR, CDR2 FQNEAQ, per germline (reference sequence). This CDR3 has 15 residues. CDR3 sequence reads: CASSLDGRRNTEAFF. CDR3 DNA: TGTGCCAGCAGCTTAGACGGCAGGAGAAACACTGAAGCTTTCTTT.

CDR3 coding DNA: TGTGCCAGCAAACAGTGGAATCAGCCCCAGCATTTT. Protein product: CASKQWNQPQHF. V and J are TRBV19 and TRBJ1-5; D call uncertain. The germline V and J ends were trimmed by 9 bases and 4 bases, with 10 bases remaining between them. CDR1 LNHDA and CDR2 SQIVND come from the germline V gene (reference sequence). CDR3 length: 12 amino acids.

The chain combines TRBV5-1 with TRBJ2-5, with 7 nucleotides matching TRBD2. This CDR3 spans 14 amino acids. Germline V gene data show CDR1 as SGHRS and CDR2 as YFSETQ. Trimming removed 4 bases from V and 1 base from J; junction bases left unmatched: 4. As DNA, the CDR3 is TGCGCCAGCAGCCCTAGCGGCCCCCAAGAGACCCAGTACTTC. It yields the protein CASSPSGPQETQYF.

The V and J genes are TRBV5-6 and TRBJ2-7, with 8 nucleotides matching TRBD2. Germline V CDR1 and CDR2: SGHDT, YYEEEE. The CDR3 sequence is 16 residues long. With 0 bases clipped from V and 1 base from J, the junction kept 6 bases outside the gene matches. CDR3 in amino acids: CASSLAVGGRSYEQYF. As DNA, the CDR3 is TGTGCCAGCAGCTTGGCCGTGGGCGGGAGGTCCTACGAGCAGTACTTC.